This T cell receptor (beta chain) is drawn from a study of T cells in Graves' hyperthyroidism and ophthalmopathy. Authors of the study amplified TCR beta CDR3 regions from RNA transcripts. The TCR CDR3 was amplified in a first-round RT-PCR using the HTBI primer set. Via MiXCR, TCRdb re-called the multiplex PCR reads, giving one row per CDR3 protein. The sample carries a few hundred thousand distinct CDR3 sequences, approximately 20% recorded once. This clonotype originated in a woman younger than 30 with Graves' hyperthyroidism. Sequenced input: blood.

CDR3 sequence reads: CASGMSRGGRTTEAFF. CDR3 nucleotides: TGTGCCAGCGGAATGTCGAGGGGGGGGCGCACCACTGAAGCTTTCTTT. The chain couples TRBV2 to TRBJ1-1; a possible D gene is TRBD1 (6 bases). CDR3 length: 16 residues. Trimming shortened V by 8 bases and J by 4 bases, and 23 bases separated the two germline ends. Germline CDR1 and CDR2: SNHLY and FYNNEI.